This T cell receptor (beta chain) appears in the sequencing data of a study of blood T cell repertoires in COVID-19. Across the whole study: The origin of the acute and convalescent COVID-19 samples was the United States, Italy and Spain.

The age range of participants was about 18 to 100 years, with residence in about two dozen US areas. Recovered status in Cohort 3 required two negative PCRs, clearance, or symptom resolution. Only one count was recorded for this clone. The CDR3 is made up of 16 amino acids. Trimming pared 5 bases from V and 5 bases from J, leaving 21 bases between. CDR1 is SGHTA and CDR2 is FQGTGA in the germline V gene. The method was immunoSEQ multiplex PCR; TCRdb's version includes in-frame clones alone and lacks a portion of them. The sample lists some 300,000 clones; about nine tenths were seen once. Sequenced sample: PBMCs or T cells enriched from blood (not recorded which). This clonotype originated in a woman between 35 and 50 years old who had recovered from COVID-19. The chain has TRBV7-3 and TRBJ1-1; D is undetermined. In DNA, the CDR3 is TGTGCCAGCAGCCCACAGCCCCTGAAGGGAGGAACTGAAGCTTTCTTT. Protein: CASSPQPLKGGTEAFF.